This T cell receptor beta chain derives from a study of vaccination and CD4 T cells after COVID-19. The Oncomine TCR Beta short-read assay sequenced DNA from cultured CD4+ T cells. TCRdb ran MiXCR on the PCR reads and lists one entry per CDR3 protein. Of 6,500 to 7,500 distinct CDR3 sequences listed, about 40% are singletons. Treatment: approximately 10-day PBMC culture with coronavirus spike peptide pools or control peptides (ViraFEST assay). Investigators obtained the unexposed donor's CD4+ T cells before the COVID-19 pandemic (2011-2018). The germline V gene encodes CDR1 KGHDR and CDR2 SFDVKD. Germline trimming cut 6 bases from V and 4 bases from J; bases unmatched to any gene: 1. The CDR3 is made up of 14 amino acids. On this clonotype: Its antigen is still unknown.

Material for sequencing was CD4+ T cells from blood, cultured in vitro. The sequence was collected from a human donor in good health. The J gene is TRBJ2-1, the V gene TRBV24-1; 11 nucleotides line up with TRBD2. CDR3 sequence (DNA): TGTGCCACCAGTACTAGCGGGGGTTACAATGAGCAGTTCTTC. This encodes CATSTSGGYNEQFF.